The 6 T cell receptor beta chains below come from one sample, sequenced in a study of T cells in Graves' hyperthyroidism and ophthalmopathy. Researchers took RNA transcripts and amplified the TCR beta CDR3 regions from them. The HTBI primer set served for first-round RT-PCR of the TCR CDR3. MiXCR, applied by TCRdb to the multiplex PCR reads, yields one record per CDR3 protein. The table includes fewer than 450,000 distinct CDR3 sequences, around 15% detected once. Sequences were obtained from blood. These receptors all stem from a woman in her fifties or sixties with Graves' ophthalmopathy.

This clonotype was picked up many times. This chain connects TRBV6-5 to TRBJ2-7, with TRBD2 matching 10 bases. Germline trimming cut 0 bases from V and 4 bases from J; bases unmatched to any gene: 6. Germline V gene lookup returns CDR1 MNHEY and CDR2 SVGAGI. CDR3 length: 16 residues. The CDR3 is CASSYSSQREGYEQYF. In DNA, the CDR3 is TGTGCCAGCAGTTACTCCTCCCAGCGGGAGGGATACGAGCAGTACTTC.

This clonotype has at least ten counts. This chain connects TRBV3-1 to TRBJ1-1, with unresolved D. Germline V gene data show CDR1 as LGHDT and CDR2 as YNNKEL (reference sequence). There are 12 residues in the CDR3. The ends were cut back, 3 bases at V and 5 bases at J, with 7 bases in the middle. CDR3 region: CASSQLSTEAFF. The CDR3 nucleotides read TGTGCCAGCAGCCAGCTAAGTACTGAAGCTTTCTTT.

This clonotype was recorded at least ten times. This chain joins TRBV20-1 and TRBJ2-7; D is possibly TRBD1 (5 bases). In germline, CDR1 is DFQATT, CDR2 SNEGSKA (reference sequence). This CDR3 has 14 residues. V was shortened by 4 bases and J by 0 bases, with 13 bases between the two germline ends. The CDR3 nucleotides read TGCAGTGCTACCGACAGTTTGAGCTCCTACGAGCAGTACTTC. Its translation is CSATDSLSSYEQYF.

This clonotype has just one count. A much larger clone lies one base from this, so it may be a read error. V and J are TRBV6-1 and TRBJ2-3; TRBD2 aligns across 8 bases. The CDR3 totals 15 residues. Germline V gives CDR1 MNHNS, CDR2 SASEGT. V shed 3 bases and J 7 bases; nucleotides not matched to a gene: 9. This chain's CDR3 is CASSELDGRAYTQYF. DNA for the CDR3: TGTGCCAGCAGTGAGCTAGACGGGAGGGCATATACGCAGTATTTT.

The table lists this clonotype with a few counts. CDR3 protein: CASKTGGSTDTQYF. The CDR3 region has the DNA TGTGCCAGCAAGACAGGGGGTTCCACAGATACGCAGTATTTT. The chain uses TRBV6-1 and TRBJ2-3; 9 bases fit TRBD1. Germline V gene data show CDR1 as MNHNS and CDR2 as SASEGT. With V trimmed by 7 bases and J by 2 bases, 4 bases remained unmatched. There are 14 residues in the CDR3.

This clonotype was recorded many times. V is TRBV3-1 and J is TRBJ2-3, with 8 bases aligning to TRBD1. Germline V gene lookup returns CDR1 LGHDT and CDR2 YNNKEL (reference sequence). The CDR3 runs 14 residues. Unmatched junction bases numbered 7, after V lost 6 bases and J lost 5 bases. CDR3 DNA sequence: TGTGCCAGCAGGGATCAGGGGGCCTTAGATACGCAGTATTTT. Its translation: CASRDQGALDTQYF.